This T cell receptor beta chain was recorded in a study of a mutant IDH1 vaccine in newly diagnosed glioma. Overall study context: Antecedent treatment encompassed radiotherapy, temozolomide, or their combination; the majority received both. Findings and caveats of the study: Vaccination elicited immune responses in roughly 92% of patients.

Noted time point: week 35, safety follow-up. Topical imiquimod accompanied each vaccine dose, which consisted of 300 ug of mutant IDH1 20-mer peptide. This clone was seen only once. Antigen: not known. The V end lost 6 bases, the J end lost 4 bases, and 15 bases lay between the germline ends. CDR3 length equals 15 residues. Per the germline V gene, CDR1 is MDHEN and CDR2 is SYDVKM. The assay was immunoSEQ multiplex PCR, and TCRdb's table has in-frame clones only and misses some. The repertoire includes around 30,000 clones, around 80% of them detected once, and approximately 6.9% sits in the top ten. The TCR sequence derives from a woman between 18 and 29 years old with glioma. The sample was PBMCs, taken from a glioma patient whose treatment included an IDH1 peptide vaccine. The rearrangement uses TRBV28 and TRBJ1-4, with D maybe TRBD1 (6 bases). The CDR3 here is CASRLTGLDNEKLFF. For the CDR3, the DNA is TGTGCCAGCAGGCTAACAGGGCTCGATAATGAAAAACTGTTTTTT.